One TCR beta chain is described in this entry. It was genomic DNA that served as the template for profiling TCR beta VDJ and CDR3. One entry per CDR3 protein, called by TCRdb with MiXCR from the reads. The data hold about 160,000 distinct CDR3 sequences, with 40% to 55% observed a single time. This sample is part of a study of CD8+CD57+ T cells in acquired aplastic anemia. The overall study: DNA per sorted CD4+ or CD8+ sample ranged about 0.2 to 27.4 ug, averaging roughly 3.5 ug.

Selection for sequencing was limited to patients who had shown CD8+CD57+ cell expansion by flow cytometry. The ends were cut back, 3 bases at V and 5 bases at J, with 7 bases in the middle. CDR1 SNHLY and CDR2 FYNNEI come from the germline V gene. The CDR3 runs to 12 residues. Sequencing used sorted CD4+, CD8+, or CD8+CD57+ T cells (not recorded which) from PBMCs. This chain uses TRBV2 with TRBJ1-2, with D uncertain. The TCR originated in a human donor with aplastic anemia. In nucleotides, the CDR3 is TGTGCCAGCAGTGACGGGGTTTATGGCTACACCTTC. Protein sequence: CASSDGVYGYTF.